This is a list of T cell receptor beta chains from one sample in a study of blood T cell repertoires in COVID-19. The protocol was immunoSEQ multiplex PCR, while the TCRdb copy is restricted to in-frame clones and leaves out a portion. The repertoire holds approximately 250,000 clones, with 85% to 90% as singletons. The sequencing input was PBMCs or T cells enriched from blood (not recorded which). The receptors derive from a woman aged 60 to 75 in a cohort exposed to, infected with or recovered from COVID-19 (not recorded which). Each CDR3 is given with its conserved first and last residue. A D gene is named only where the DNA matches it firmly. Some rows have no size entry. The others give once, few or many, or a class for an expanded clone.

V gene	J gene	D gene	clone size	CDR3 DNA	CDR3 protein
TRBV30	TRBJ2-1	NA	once	TGTGCCTGGAGTGTAGGGCTAGCAGAGAATGAGCAGTTCTTC	CAWSVGLAENEQFF
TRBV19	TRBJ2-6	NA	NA	TGTGCCAGTAGTATAGGGAGAATCGTCCTGACTTTC	CASSIGRIVLTF
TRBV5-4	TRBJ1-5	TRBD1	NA	TGTGCCAGCAGCTTCCAGGGGGCCCAGCCCCAGCATTTT	CASSFQGAQPQHF
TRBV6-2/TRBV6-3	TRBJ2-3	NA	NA	TGTGCCAGCAGTTACCCAATCAGGAGGTCAACTAGCACAGATACGCAGTATTTT	CASSYPIRRSTSTDTQYF
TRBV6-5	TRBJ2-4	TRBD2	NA	TGTGCCAGCAGTACTAGCGGGAGGGGAGTCATTCAGTACTTC	CASSTSGRGVIQYF
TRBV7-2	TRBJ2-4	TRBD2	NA	TGTGCCAGCAGCAGGGGACTAGCGGGAGCTTACTTC	CASSRGLAGAYF
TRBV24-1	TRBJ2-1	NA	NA	TGTGCCACCAGTGATTTCGGCCGGCGGGACCAGCAGTTCTTC	CATSDFGRRDQQFF
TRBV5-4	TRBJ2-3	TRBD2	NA	TGTGCCAGCAGCGCCCGACTAGCGGGAGATGAAGATACGCAGTATTTT	CASSARLAGDEDTQYF
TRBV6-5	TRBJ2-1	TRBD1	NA	TGTGCCTCCTCCGACAGGGGGCGCGGTCGTGAGCAGTTCTTC	CASSDRGRGREQFF
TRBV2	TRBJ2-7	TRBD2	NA	TGTGCCAGCGGGACTAGCGGGGTCTCCTACGAGCAGTACTTC	CASGTSGVSYEQYF
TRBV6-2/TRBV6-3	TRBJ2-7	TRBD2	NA	TGTGCCAGCAGTTACACGACTAGCGGGCGGTCCTACGAGCAGTACTTC	CASSYTTSGRSYEQYF
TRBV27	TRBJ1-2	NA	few	TGTGCCAGCAGTTTAGGAGGGCCGCTCTATGGCTACACCTTC	CASSLGGPLYGYTF
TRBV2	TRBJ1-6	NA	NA	TGTGCCAGCAGTGTTGAGGCACCCTCACCCCTCCACTTT	CASSVEAPSPLHF
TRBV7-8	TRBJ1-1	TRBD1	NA	TGTGCCAGCAGCCTACAGGGGAAAGTAAGCACTGAAGCTTTCTTT	CASSLQGKVSTEAFF
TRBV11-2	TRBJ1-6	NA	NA	TGTGCCAGCAGCTTAGTGTTCCGGGCCCTCCACTTT	CASSLVFRALHF
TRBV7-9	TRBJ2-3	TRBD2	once	TGTGCCAGCCGATCCGGGACTAGCGGACCCGGCACAGATACGCAGTATTTT	CASRSGTSGPGTDTQYF
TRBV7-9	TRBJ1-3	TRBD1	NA	TGTGCCAGCAGCGCCGGGACAGGGGGAAACACCATATATTTT	CASSAGTGGNTIYF
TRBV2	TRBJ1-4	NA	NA	TGTGCCAGCCTGGGGGCTGGAGCTGCAACTAATGAAAAACTGTTTTTT	CASLGAGAATNEKLFF
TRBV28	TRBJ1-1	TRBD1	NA	TGTGCCAGCAGTTTCCACAGGGGCGGGACTGAAGCTTTCTTT	CASSFHRGGTEAFF
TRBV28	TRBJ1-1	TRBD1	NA	TGTGCCAGCAGCCCTGGGGGACAGGGGTCCTACACTGAAGCTTTCTTT	CASSPGGQGSYTEAFF
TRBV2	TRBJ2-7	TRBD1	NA	TGTGCCAGCAGTGGGGTTAGGACAGGATCCTACGAGCAGTACTTC	CASSGVRTGSYEQYF
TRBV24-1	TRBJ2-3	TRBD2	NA	TGTGCCACCAGTGATCCCGGGACTAGCGGGAGCACAGATACGCAGTATTTT	CATSDPGTSGSTDTQYF
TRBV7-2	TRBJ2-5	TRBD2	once	TGTGCCAGCAGCTTAATTACTAGCGGCCAAGAGACCCAGTACTTC	CASSLITSGQETQYF
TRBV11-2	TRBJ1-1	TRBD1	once	TGTGCCAGCAGTCCGACAGGGGGTCAGGAACCTTTCTTT	CASSPTGGQEPFF